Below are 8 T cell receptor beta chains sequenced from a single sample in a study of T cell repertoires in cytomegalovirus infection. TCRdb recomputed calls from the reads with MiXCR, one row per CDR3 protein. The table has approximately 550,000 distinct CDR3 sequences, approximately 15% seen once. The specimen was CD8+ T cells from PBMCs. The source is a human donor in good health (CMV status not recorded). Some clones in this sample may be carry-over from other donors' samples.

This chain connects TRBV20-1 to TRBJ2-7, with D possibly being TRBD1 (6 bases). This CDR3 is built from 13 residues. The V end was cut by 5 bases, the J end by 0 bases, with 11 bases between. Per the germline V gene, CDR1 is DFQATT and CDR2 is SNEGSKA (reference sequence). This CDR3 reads CSALTGISYEQYF. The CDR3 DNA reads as TGCAGTGCTCTGACAGGCATCTCCTACGAGCAGTACTTC.

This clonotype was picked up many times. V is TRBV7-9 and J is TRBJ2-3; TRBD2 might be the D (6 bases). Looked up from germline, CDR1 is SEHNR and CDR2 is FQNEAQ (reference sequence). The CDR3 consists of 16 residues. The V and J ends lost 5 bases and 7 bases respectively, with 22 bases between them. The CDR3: CASSDPGLLLLYTQYF. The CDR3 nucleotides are TGTGCCAGCAGCGATCCGGGACTCCTACTTTTGTATACGCAGTATTTT.

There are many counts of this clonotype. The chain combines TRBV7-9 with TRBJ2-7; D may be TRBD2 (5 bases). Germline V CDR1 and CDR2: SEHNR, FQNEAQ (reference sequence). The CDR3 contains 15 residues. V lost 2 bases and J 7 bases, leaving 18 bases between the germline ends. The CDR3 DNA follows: TGTGCCAGCAGCTTAAAGGCTAGCCCTACGGGGGAGCAGTACTTC. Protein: CASSLKASPTGEQYF.

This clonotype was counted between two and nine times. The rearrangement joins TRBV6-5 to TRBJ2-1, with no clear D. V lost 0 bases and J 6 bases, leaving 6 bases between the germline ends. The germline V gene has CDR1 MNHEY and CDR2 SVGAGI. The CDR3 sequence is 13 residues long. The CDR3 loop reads CASSYSRLNEQFF. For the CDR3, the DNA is TGTGCCAGCAGTTACTCTCGTCTCAATGAGCAGTTCTTC.

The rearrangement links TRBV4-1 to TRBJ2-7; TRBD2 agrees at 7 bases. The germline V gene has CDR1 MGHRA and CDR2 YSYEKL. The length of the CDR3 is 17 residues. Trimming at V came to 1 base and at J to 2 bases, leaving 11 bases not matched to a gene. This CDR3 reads CASSQVLAGVGTYEQYF. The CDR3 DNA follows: TGCGCCAGCAGCCAAGTATTGGCGGGGGTCGGGACCTACGAGCAGTACTTC.

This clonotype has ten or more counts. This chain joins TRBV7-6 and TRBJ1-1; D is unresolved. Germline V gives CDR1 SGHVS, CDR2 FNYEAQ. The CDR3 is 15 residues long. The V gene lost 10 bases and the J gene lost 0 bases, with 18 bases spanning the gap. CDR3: CATSRRGSMNTEAFF. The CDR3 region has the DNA TGTGCCACCTCCCGGCGGGGTAGCATGAACACTGAAGCTTTCTTT.

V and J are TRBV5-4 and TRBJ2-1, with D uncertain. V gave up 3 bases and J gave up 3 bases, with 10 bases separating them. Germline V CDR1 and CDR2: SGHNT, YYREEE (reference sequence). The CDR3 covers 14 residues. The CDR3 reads CASSWGNFYNEQFF. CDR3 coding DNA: TGTGCCAGCAGCTGGGGAAATTTCTACAATGAGCAGTTCTTC.

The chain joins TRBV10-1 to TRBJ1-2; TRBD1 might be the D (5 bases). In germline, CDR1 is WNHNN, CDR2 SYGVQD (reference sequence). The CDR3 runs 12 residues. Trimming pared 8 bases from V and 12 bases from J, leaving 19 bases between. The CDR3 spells CASGDYGGKNTF. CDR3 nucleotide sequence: TGCGCCAGCGGGGATTACGGGGGTAAAAACACCTTC.